This T cell receptor beta chain was obtained from a study of T-cell reconstitution after alpha-beta-depleted transplantation in children. Notes on the study in general: Expanded graft clones, several hundred of them, were reportedly the source of alpha-beta T cells about two months after transplant.

Per germline, CDR1 LGHDT and CDR2 YNNKEL (reference sequence). The CDR3 is 11 residues long. Between the trimmed V and J ends, which lost 5 bases and 3 bases, there was a span of 5 bases. It was with unique molecular identifiers that the TCRbeta library was prepared. TCRdb reprocessed the PCR reads via MiXCR and lists one record per CDR3 protein. Among about 510,000 distinct CDR3 sequences listed, more than 9.5% were seen once. This clonotype came up many times. Its antigen is unidentified. The chain combines TRBV3-1 with TRBJ2-7; D not certain. The sequences come from PBMCs, mostly from graft donor cells, collected 180 days after TCRalphabeta/CD19-depleted stem cell transplant. This TCR came from a female patient aged 2-15 years who had a stem cell transplant for aplastic anemia, so the T cells may come from the graft donor. CDR3 in amino acids: CASSRYYEQYF. The CDR3 nucleotides read TGTGCCAGCAGCAGATACTACGAGCAGTACTTC.